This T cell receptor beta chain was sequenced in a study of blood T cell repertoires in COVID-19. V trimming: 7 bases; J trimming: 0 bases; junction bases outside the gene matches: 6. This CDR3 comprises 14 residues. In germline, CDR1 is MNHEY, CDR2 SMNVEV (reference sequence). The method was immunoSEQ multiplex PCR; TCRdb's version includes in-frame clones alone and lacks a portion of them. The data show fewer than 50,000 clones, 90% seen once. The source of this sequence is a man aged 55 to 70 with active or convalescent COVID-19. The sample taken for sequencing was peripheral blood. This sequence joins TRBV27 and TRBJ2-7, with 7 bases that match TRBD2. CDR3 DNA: TGTGCCAGCAAACCCAGGGACTACTCCTACGAGCAGTACTTC. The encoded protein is CASKPRDYSYEQYF.